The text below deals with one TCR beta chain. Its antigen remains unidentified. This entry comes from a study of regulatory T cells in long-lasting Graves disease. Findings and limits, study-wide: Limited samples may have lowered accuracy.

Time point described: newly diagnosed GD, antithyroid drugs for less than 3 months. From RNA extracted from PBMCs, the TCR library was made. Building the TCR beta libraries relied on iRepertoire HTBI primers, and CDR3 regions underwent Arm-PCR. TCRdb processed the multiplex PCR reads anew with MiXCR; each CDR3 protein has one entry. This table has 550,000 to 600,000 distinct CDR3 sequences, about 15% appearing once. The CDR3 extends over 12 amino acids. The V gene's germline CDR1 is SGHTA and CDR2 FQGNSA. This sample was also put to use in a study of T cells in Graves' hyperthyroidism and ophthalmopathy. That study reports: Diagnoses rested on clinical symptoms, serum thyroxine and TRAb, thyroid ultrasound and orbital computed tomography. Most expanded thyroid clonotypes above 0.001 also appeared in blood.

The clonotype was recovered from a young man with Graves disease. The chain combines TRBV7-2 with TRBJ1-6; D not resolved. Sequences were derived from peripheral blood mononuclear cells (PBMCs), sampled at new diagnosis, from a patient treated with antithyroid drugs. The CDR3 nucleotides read TGTGCATTCGGGCAGGACAATTCACCCCTCCACTTT. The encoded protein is CAFGQDNSPLHF.